This T cell receptor (beta chain) was sequenced in a study of T cell responses to AZD1222 COVID-19 vaccine. Libraries were prepared by immunoSEQ multiplex PCR; TCRdb keeps only in-frame clonotypes and omits some of them. The sample holds around 89,000 clones; around 91% are singletons and the top ten take approximately 5.1%. The germline gives CDR1 LGHDT, CDR2 YNNKEL (reference sequence). The CDR3 has 16 amino acids. With V trimmed by 6 bases and J by 7 bases, 11 bases remained unmatched. Turning to this clone: Antigen specificity is unknown.

Overall study findings and caveats: Two AZD1222 administrations were followed by greater Spike-specific TCR breadth and depth. Per reports, nearly half of all spike-specific TCRs target regions that are unmutated in variants.

Timing groups of about 4 and about 12 weeks for second doses were pooled. The source material was peripheral blood, sampled 28 days after the second AZD1222 dose. The chain couples TRBV3-1 (or the pseudogene TRBV3-2) to TRBJ1-6; the match to TRBD1 covers 8 bases. The receptor comes from an adult who received the AZD1222 COVID-19 vaccine. CDR3 amino acids: CASSRTGRLGNSPLHF. Here the CDR3 DNA reads TGTGCCAGCAGTAGGACAGGGAGGTTAGGGAATTCACCCCTCCACTTT.